This note documents a single T cell receptor (beta chain) sequence. Its antigen remains unidentified. TCRdb's table, derived via immunoSEQ multiplex PCR, lists solely in-frame clones and lacks some. The sample has about 150,000 clones, more than 75% seen once; the top ten hold under 5.5%. This sample was included in a study of T cell responses to AZD1222 COVID-19 vaccine. Turning to the study itself: Researchers grouped second doses given at about 4 or about 12 weeks into one pool.

Study-wide points: Baseline testing showed seropositivity in only a handful of AZD1222 recipients.

The CDR3 loop spans 18 amino acids. The germline gives CDR1 LGHNA, CDR2 YNFKEQ. V lost 2 bases, J lost 4 bases, and 9 bases stayed unmatched. This sample comprised peripheral blood, obtained on day 0 of AZD1222 vaccination. The TCR comes from an adult in good health. The chain employs TRBV4-2 and TRBJ2-2, with 11 bases matching TRBD2. CDR3 sequence reads: CASSQMTSGVLGTGELFF. DNA for the CDR3: TGTGCCAGCAGCCAAATGACTAGCGGGGTCCTCGGCACCGGGGAGCTGTTTTTT.